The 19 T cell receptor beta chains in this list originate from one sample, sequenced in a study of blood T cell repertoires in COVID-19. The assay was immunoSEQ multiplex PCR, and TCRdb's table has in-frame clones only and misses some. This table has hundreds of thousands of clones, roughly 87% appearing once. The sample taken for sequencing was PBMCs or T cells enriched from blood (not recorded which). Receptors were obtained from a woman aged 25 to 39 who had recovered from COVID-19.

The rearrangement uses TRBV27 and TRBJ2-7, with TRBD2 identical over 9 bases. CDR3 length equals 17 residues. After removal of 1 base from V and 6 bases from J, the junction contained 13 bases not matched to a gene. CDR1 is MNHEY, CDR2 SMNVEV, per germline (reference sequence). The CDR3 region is CASSLLSSGRYQGEQYF. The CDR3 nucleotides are TGTGCCAGCAGTTTATTGAGCAGCGGGAGGTATCAGGGCGAGCAGTACTTC.

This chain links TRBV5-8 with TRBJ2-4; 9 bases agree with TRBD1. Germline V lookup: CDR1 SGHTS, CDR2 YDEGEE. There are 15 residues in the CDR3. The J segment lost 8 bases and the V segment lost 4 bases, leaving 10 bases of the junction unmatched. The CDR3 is CASSPGDRARDIQYF. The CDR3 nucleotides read TGTGCCAGCAGCCCTGGGGACAGGGCGAGGGACATTCAGTACTTC.

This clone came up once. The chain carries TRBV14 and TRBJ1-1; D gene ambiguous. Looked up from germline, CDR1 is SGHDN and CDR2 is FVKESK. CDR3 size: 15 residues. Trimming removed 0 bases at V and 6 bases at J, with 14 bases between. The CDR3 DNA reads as TGTGCCAGCAGCCAAGAATGGGCCAGCAGCCCTGAAGCTTTCTTT. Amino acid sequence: CASSQEWASSPEAFF.

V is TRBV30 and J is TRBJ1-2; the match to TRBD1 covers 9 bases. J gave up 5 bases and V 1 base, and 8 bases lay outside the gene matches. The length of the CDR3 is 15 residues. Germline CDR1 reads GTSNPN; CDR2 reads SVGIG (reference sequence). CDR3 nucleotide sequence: TGTGCCTGGAGTGCGACCGGACAGGGGTCGTATGGCTACACCTTC. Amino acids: CAWSATGQGSYGYTF.

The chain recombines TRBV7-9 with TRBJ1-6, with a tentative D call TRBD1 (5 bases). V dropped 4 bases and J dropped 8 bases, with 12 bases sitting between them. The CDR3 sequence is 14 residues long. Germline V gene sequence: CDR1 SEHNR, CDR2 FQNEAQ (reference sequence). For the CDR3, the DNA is TGTGCCAGCAGCTGGGGCAGTGAGCATTCACCCCTCCACTTT. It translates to CASSWGSEHSPLHF. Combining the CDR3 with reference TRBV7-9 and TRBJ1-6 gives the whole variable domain DTGVSQNPRHKITKRGQNVTFRCDPISEHNRLYWYRQTLGQGPEFLTYFQNEAQLEKSRLLSDRFSAERPKGSFSTLEIQRTEQGDSAMYLCASSWGSEHSPLHFGNGTRLTVT.

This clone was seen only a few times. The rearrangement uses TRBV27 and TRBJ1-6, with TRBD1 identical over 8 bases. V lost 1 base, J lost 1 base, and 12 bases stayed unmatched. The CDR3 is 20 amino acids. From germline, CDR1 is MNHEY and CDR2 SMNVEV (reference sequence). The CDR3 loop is CASSLWGRQGSGSYNSPLHF. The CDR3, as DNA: TGTGCCAGCAGTTTATGGGGCCGACAGGGGTCGGGGTCCTATAATTCACCCCTCCACTTT.

CDR3 bases: TGTGCCAGCAGCCAAGAAGGTTGGGCGGGTACACGGAATGAGCAGTTCTTC. As protein: CASSQEGWAGTRNEQFF. V is TRBV4-2 and J is TRBJ2-1, with D possibly being TRBD2 (5 bases). The CDR3 covers 17 residues. Deletions cut 0 bases from V and 7 bases from J, with 19 bases between. From germline, CDR1 is LGHNA and CDR2 YNFKEQ.

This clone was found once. The CDR3 nucleotides read TGTGCCAGCCACAGGGACAGGGGGCTGAAGGGCGAGCAGTACTTC. It codes for CASHRDRGLKGEQYF. The chain carries TRBV28 and TRBJ2-7, with 12 bases aligning to TRBD1. This CDR3 is 15 amino acids long. V was pared by 8 bases and J by 6 bases, with 11 bases of the junction left unmatched. The V gene's germline CDR1 is MDHEN and CDR2 SYDVKM.

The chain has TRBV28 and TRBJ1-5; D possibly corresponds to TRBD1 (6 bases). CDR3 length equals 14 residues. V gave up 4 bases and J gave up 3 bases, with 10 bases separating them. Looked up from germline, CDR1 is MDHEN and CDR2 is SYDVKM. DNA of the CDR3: TGTGCCAGCAGTTCTGGGGGCCTCAATCAGCCCCAGCATTTT. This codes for CASSSGGLNQPQHF.

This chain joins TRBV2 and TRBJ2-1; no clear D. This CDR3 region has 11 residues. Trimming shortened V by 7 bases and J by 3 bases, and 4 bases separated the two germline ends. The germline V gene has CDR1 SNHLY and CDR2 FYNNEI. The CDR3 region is CASTVYNEQFF. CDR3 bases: TGTGCCAGCACGGTCTACAATGAGCAGTTCTTC.

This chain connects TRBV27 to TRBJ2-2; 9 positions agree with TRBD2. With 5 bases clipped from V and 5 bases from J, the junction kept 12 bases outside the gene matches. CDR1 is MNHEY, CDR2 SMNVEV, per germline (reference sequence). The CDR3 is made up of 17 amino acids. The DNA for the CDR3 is TGTGCCAGCAGTCGCGTCTCAGTAGCGGGGGTGACCGGGGAGCTGTTTTTT. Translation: CASSRVSVAGVTGELFF.

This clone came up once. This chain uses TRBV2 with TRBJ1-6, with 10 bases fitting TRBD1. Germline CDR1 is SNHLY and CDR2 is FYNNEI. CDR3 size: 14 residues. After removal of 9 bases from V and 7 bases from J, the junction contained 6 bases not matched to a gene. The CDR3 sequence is CASPGQGRNSPLHF. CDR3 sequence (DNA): TGTGCCAGTCCGGGACAGGGGCGGAATTCACCCCTCCACTTT.

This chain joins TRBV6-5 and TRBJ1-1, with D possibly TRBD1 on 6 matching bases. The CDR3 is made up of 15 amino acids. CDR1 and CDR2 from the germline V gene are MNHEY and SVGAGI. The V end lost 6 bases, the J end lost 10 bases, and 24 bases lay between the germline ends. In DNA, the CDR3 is TGTGCCAGCAGGCAAGGGGCCCGGGGGGCGCAGAGAGCTTTCTTT. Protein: CASRQGARGAQRAFF.

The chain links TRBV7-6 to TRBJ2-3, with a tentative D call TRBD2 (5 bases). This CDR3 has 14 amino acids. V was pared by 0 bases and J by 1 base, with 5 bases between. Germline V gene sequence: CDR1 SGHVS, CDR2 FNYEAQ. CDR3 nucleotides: TGTGCCAGCAGCTTAGCGCGGGGCACAGATACGCAGTATTTT. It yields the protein CASSLARGTDTQYF.

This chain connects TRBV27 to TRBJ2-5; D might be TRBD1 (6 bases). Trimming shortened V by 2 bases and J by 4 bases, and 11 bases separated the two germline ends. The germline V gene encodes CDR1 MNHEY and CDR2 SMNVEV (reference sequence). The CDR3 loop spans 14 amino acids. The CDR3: CASSLRDTRETQYF. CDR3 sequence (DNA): TGTGCCAGCAGTTTACGGGACACCCGAGAGACCCAGTACTTC.

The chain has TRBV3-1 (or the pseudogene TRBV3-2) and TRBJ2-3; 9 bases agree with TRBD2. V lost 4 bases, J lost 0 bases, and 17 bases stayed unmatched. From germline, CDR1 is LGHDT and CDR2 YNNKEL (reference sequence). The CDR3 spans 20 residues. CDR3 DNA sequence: TGTGCCAGCAGCCCACTTACTTTGTCATTAGCGGGGGAGAGCACAGATACGCAGTATTTT. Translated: CASSPLTLSLAGESTDTQYF.

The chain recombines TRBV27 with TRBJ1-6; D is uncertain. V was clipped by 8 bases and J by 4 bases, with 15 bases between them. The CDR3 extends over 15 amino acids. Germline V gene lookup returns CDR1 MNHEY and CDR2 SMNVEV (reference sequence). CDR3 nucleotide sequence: TGTGCCAGCCCATGGCTGACACCTTATAATTCACCCCTCCACTTT. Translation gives CASPWLTPYNSPLHF.

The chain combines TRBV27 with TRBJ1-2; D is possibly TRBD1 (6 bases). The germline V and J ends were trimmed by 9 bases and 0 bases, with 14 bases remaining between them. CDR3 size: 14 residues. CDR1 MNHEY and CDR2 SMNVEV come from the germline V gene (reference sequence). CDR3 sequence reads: CARTQGLTNYGYTF. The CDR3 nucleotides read TGTGCCAGGACCCAGGGGCTAACTAACTATGGCTACACCTTC.

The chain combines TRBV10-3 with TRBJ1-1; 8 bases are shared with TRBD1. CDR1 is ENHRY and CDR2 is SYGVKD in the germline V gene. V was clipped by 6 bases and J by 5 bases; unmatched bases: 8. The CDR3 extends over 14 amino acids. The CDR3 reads CAIRGDRGGTEAFF. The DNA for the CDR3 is TGTGCCATCAGGGGAGACAGGGGAGGAACTGAAGCTTTCTTT.